A single sample gave rise to the 23 T cell receptor beta chains below, sequenced in a study of neurological immune-mediated disorders. TCRdb called the 5' RACE reads again in MiXCR, with one record for every CDR3 protein. The table records tens of thousands of distinct CDR3 sequences, under 4.5% of them present only once. Sample: CD4+ T cells from blood. The receptors were sampled from a woman between 40 and 55 years old with multiple sclerosis.

This clonotype occurred many times. The chain carries TRBV12-3 or TRBV12-4 and TRBJ1-4; unclear D gene. Trimming cost V 6 bases and J 8 bases, with 13 bases left between them. The length of the CDR3 is 13 residues. Here the CDR3 reads CASSLLGSEKLFF. CDR3 DNA: TGTGCCAGCAGCCTTCTGGGTAGCGAAAAACTGTTTTTT.

This clonotype was counted many times. This chain connects TRBV4-1 to TRBJ2-7, with D unclear. The ends were cut back, 3 bases at V and 1 base at J, with 10 bases in the middle. From germline, CDR1 is MGHRA and CDR2 YSYEKL. The CDR3 is 14 amino acids. CDR3 sequence reads: CASSQTGLSYEQYF. CDR3 nucleotides: TGCGCCAGCAGCCAGACGGGCCTTTCCTACGAGCAGTACTTC.

This clonotype was seen repeatedly, ten times or more. V is TRBV29-1 and J is TRBJ1-1; 9 bases agree with TRBD1. This CDR3 comprises 19 residues. V gave up 4 bases and J gave up 1 base; unmatched junction bases: 19. CDR1 and CDR2 from the germline V gene are SQVTM and ANQGSEA. CDR3 residues: CSVALGQGSRAGSNTEAFF. In DNA form, the CDR3 reads TGCAGCGTTGCTCTGGGACAGGGATCTCGGGCGGGTTCGAACACTGAAGCTTTCTTT.

This clonotype was observed many times. The chain couples TRBV20-1 to TRBJ1-2, with a possible D match to TRBD1 (6 bases). V gave up 6 bases and J gave up 5 bases, with 19 bases separating them. The germline gives CDR1 DFQATT, CDR2 SNEGSKA (reference sequence). The CDR3 totals 14 residues. Here the CDR3 reads CSALTGTPGYGYTF. Here the CDR3 DNA reads TGCAGTGCCCTTACCGGGACACCCGGGTATGGCTACACCTTC.

The sample holds many counts of this clonotype. V usage is TRBV7-2 and J usage is TRBJ2-7; maybe TRBD2 (6 bases). The CDR3 is 11 residues long. V was shortened by 7 bases and J by 3 bases, with 7 bases between the two germline ends. CDR1 SGHTA and CDR2 FQGNSA come from the germline V gene. The DNA for the CDR3 is TGTGCCAGCAAGGAGGGCTACGAGCAGTACTTC. Encoded protein: CASKEGYEQYF.

This clonotype was seen at least ten times. This rearrangement joins TRBV20-1 to TRBJ2-1; tentatively, D is TRBD1 (7 bases). Germline-derived CDR1 and CDR2 are DFQATT and SNEGSKA (reference sequence). The CDR3 is 15 amino acids. Trimming removed 4 bases from V and 2 bases from J, with 15 bases in between. The DNA of the CDR3 is TGCAGTGCTACACCGACAGGGAGGACCTACAATGAGCAGTTCTTC. Protein sequence: CSATPTGRTYNEQFF.

This clonotype showed up many times. The chain carries TRBV10-3 and TRBJ1-1; D perhaps matches TRBD1 (6 bases). From germline, CDR1 is ENHRY and CDR2 SYGVKD. This CDR3 contains 13 residues. V was cut by 11 bases and J by 7 bases, with 20 bases left in between. CDR3 sequence reads: CASGDKFDDEAFF. The CDR3 DNA reads as TGTGCCTCCGGGGACAAATTTGATGATGAAGCTTTCTTT.

This clonotype was picked up many times. The genes are TRBV2 and TRBJ2-3; no definite D call. The CDR3 is 13 amino acids. The germline V gene encodes CDR1 SNHLY and CDR2 FYNNEI. Trimming pared 8 bases from V and 4 bases from J, leaving 13 bases between. CDR3 in DNA: TGTGCCAGCCATCCTACCCGCGCAGATACGCAGTATTTT. Translated: CASHPTRADTQYF.

Ten or more counts support this clonotype. The chain recombines TRBV6-6 with TRBJ1-6; TRBD1 agrees at 7 bases. From germline, CDR1 is MNHNY and CDR2 SVGAGI (reference sequence). The CDR3 extends over 14 amino acids. V dropped 4 bases and J dropped 5; count of bases not matched to a gene: 2. The CDR3: CASSWGQNNSPLHF. In nucleotides, the CDR3 is TGTGCCAGCAGTTGGGGACAGAATAATTCACCCCTCCACTTT.

This clonotype has ten or more counts. The rearrangement joins TRBV10-2 to TRBJ2-3; D is unclear. Germline V gene sequence: CDR1 WSHSY, CDR2 SAAADI. CDR3 length equals 14 residues. V lost 10 bases to trimming and J lost 2 bases, with 16 bases between them. CDR3 nucleotide sequence: TGCGCCACTCGCCGTTATCAGCCCACAGATACGCAGTATTTT. This codes for CATRRYQPTDTQYF.

This clonotype was seen at least ten times. V usage is TRBV11-3 and J usage is TRBJ1-3; D unresolved. The length of the CDR3 is 13 residues. The germline gives CDR1 SGHNT, CDR2 YENEEA. V gave up 1 base and J gave up 3 bases, with 4 bases separating them. DNA of the CDR3: TGTGCCAGCAGCTTAGGCGTTGGAAACACCATATATTTT. This gives the protein CASSLGVGNTIYF.

This clonotype was counted many times. The chain links TRBV5-1 to TRBJ1-1; D remains ambiguous. The CDR3 runs 14 residues. Germline V gives CDR1 SGHRS, CDR2 YFSETQ. Trimming left V 7 bases short and J 0 bases short, with 13 bases between. The CDR3 DNA reads TGCGCCAGCCATCAAGGACGGTTGAACACTGAAGCTTTCTTT. The encoded protein is CASHQGRLNTEAFF.

This clonotype was observed at least ten times. The gene calls are TRBV20-1 and TRBJ2-2, with 8 bases aligning to TRBD1. The CDR3 length is 15 residues. The ends lost 2 bases at V and 0 bases at J; junction bases unmatched: 2. Germline lookup yields CDR1 DFQATT and CDR2 SNEGSKA (reference sequence). DNA for the CDR3: TGCAGTGCTAGACCGGGACAGGCGAACACCGGGGAGCTGTTTTTT. Translating gives CSARPGQANTGELFF.

The rearrangement joins TRBV6-6 to TRBJ1-6, with a weak D call TRBD1 (6 bases). The germline CDR1 and CDR2 sequences are MNHNY and SVGAGI (reference sequence). CDR3 length: 14 residues. The ends were cut back, 4 bases at V and 10 bases at J, with 14 bases in the middle. CDR3 DNA sequence: TGTGCCAGCAGTTCAGCAGGGGTCGGCTCACCCCTCCACTTT. It codes for CASSSAGVGSPLHF.

This clonotype was counted at least ten times. The chain uses TRBV9 and TRBJ1-4; possible D gene TRBD1, 5 bases. Looked up from germline, CDR1 is SGDLS and CDR2 is YYNGEE. This CDR3 is built from 16 residues. Trimming pared 4 bases from V and 8 bases from J, leaving 21 bases between. For the CDR3, the DNA is TGTGCCAGCAGCCCACAGAAGTCACGGCAGGGAGAAAAACTGTTTTTT. Its translation: CASSPQKSRQGEKLFF. The complete variable domain, with remaining parts taken from reference TRBV9 and TRBJ1-4, reads DSGVTQTPKHLITATGQRVTLRCSPRSGDLSVYWYQQSLDQGLQFLIQYYNGEERAKGNILERFSAQQFPDLHSELNLSSLELGDSALYFCASSPQKSRQGEKLFFGSGTQLSVL.

This clonotype has ten or more counts. The chain recombines TRBV7-2 with TRBJ1-4; D gene uncertain. This CDR3 is 13 amino acids long. Looked up from germline, CDR1 is SGHTA and CDR2 is FQGNSA. V was clipped by 4 bases and J by 5 bases, with 8 bases between them. The CDR3 nucleotides read TGTGCCAGCAGCTCAATCCTGAATGAAAAACTGTTTTTT. This gives the protein CASSSILNEKLFF.

This clonotype came up many times. V is TRBV25-1 and J is TRBJ2-1; D is uncertain. This CDR3 spans 12 amino acids. Trimming shortened V by 4 bases and J by 6 bases, and 7 bases separated the two germline ends. Per germline, CDR1 MGHDK and CDR2 SYGVNS. The CDR3 loop reads CASSGLANEQFF. The CDR3 coding sequence is TGTGCCAGCAGTGGTTTAGCCAATGAGCAGTTCTTC.

This clonotype was counted many times. This chain uses TRBV5-1 with TRBJ2-5, with 12 bases that match TRBD2. J lost 3 bases, V lost 6 bases, and 3 bases had no gene match. The V gene's germline CDR1 is SGHRS and CDR2 YFSETQ. The CDR3 has 14 residues. The CDR3 reads CASKLAGGEETQYF. The CDR3 coding sequence is TGCGCCAGCAAACTAGCGGGGGGTGAAGAGACCCAGTACTTC.

The table lists this clonotype with many counts. This chain links TRBV29-1 with TRBJ1-1, with no clear D. The CDR3 has 12 amino acids. Deletions cut 0 bases from V and 8 bases from J, with 10 bases between. Germline V gene data show CDR1 as SQVTM and CDR2 as ANQGSEA. The CDR3 DNA reads as TGCAGCGTTGAAGATCGAGGGTTCGAAGCTTTCTTT. As protein: CSVEDRGFEAFF.

This clonotype occurred many times. The genes are TRBV28 and TRBJ2-5; D may be TRBD1 or TRBD2 (5 bases each). Germline CDR1 reads MDHEN; CDR2 reads SYDVKM. With 5 bases removed from V and 0 bases from J, the gap between germline ends came to 19 bases. This CDR3 has 17 residues. The DNA for the CDR3 is TGTGCCAGCAGTCTTTATGCCTTCCGGGGCCACCAAGAGACCCAGTACTTC. The encoded protein is CASSLYAFRGHQETQYF.

This clonotype was observed many times. V usage is TRBV7-8 and J usage is TRBJ2-3; tentative D call: TRBD1 (6 bases). Germline lookup yields CDR1 SGHVS and CDR2 FQNEAQ. The CDR3 runs 13 residues. Trimming took off 3 bases at V and 8 bases at J, with 12 bases between the two ends. CDR3 coding DNA: TGTGCCAGCAGCTTGGTCTCAGGGGTTACGCAGTATTTT. It codes for CASSLVSGVTQYF.

This clonotype was seen many times. The V gene is TRBV5-1, the J gene TRBJ2-7; tentatively, D is TRBD2 (5 bases). The CDR3 has 15 amino acids. In germline, CDR1 is SGHRS, CDR2 YFSETQ. With 6 bases removed from V and 2 bases from J, the gap between germline ends came to 18 bases. The CDR3 DNA reads TGCGCCAGCAACCCCGACGGGGAGAGGGCCTACGAGCAGTACTTC. The encoded protein is CASNPDGERAYEQYF. Together with reference TRBV5-1 and TRBJ2-7, the CDR3 gives the full variable domain: KAGVTQTPRYLIKTRGQQVTLSCSPISGHRSVSWYQQTPGQGLQFLFEYFSETQRNKGNFPGRFSGRQFSNSRSEMNVSTLELGDSALYLCASNPDGERAYEQYFGPGTRLTVT.

This clonotype has ten or more counts. J is TRBJ1-2 and V is TRBV5-1; D possibly corresponds to TRBD1 (5 bases). The CDR3 loop spans 18 amino acids. Germline V CDR1 and CDR2: SGHRS, YFSETQ. The V end lost 0 bases, the J end lost 3 bases, and 21 bases lay between the germline ends. The CDR3: CASSLARAFDSKDYGYTF. DNA for the CDR3: TGCGCCAGCAGCTTGGCCAGGGCCTTCGACAGTAAGGACTATGGCTACACCTTC.